Listed here is a single T cell receptor (beta chain). Its target is not known. It was with 60 Vbeta and 13 Jbeta primers that the PCR ran. Method: immunoSEQ multiplex PCR; TCRdb's copy keeps in-frame clones and lacks some. The table for this sample gives about 200,000 clones. The sample belongs to a study of cytomegalovirus exposure and HLA in healthy donors. Germline CDR1 is SGHTA and CDR2 is FQGNSA. The CDR3 totals 16 residues. V shed 4 bases, J shed 6 bases, and the junction held 9 bases outside the gene matches. Study conclusions and caveats: From TCR beta sequences, most subjects' HLA-A and HLA-B alleles were reportedly predicted accurately. Near-uniform donor sequencing depth was presumed by presence/absence analyses.

The chain is built from TRBV7-2 and TRBJ2-2; 9 nucleotides align to TRBD2. The receptor comes from a woman in her 30s in good health and CMV-seropositive. Sequenced: PBMCs. The CDR3 DNA sequence: TGTGCCAGCAGCTGGGCGGGGGGGGAAATATCCGGGGAGCTGTTTTTT. It specifies CASSWAGGEISGELFF.